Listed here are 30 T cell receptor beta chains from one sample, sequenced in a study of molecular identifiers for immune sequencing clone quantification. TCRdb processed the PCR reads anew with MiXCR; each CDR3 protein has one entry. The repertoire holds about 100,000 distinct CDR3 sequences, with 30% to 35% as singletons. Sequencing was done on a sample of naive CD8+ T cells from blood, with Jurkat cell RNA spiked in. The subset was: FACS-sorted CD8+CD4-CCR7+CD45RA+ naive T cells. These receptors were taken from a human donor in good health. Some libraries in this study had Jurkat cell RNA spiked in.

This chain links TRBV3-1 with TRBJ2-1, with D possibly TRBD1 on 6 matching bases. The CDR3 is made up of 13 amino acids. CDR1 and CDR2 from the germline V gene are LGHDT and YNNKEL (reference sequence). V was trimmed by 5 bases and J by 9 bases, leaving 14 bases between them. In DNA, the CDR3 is TGTGCCAGCAGCTCCCGACAGGTCCCTGAGCAGTTCTTC. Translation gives CASSSRQVPEQFF.

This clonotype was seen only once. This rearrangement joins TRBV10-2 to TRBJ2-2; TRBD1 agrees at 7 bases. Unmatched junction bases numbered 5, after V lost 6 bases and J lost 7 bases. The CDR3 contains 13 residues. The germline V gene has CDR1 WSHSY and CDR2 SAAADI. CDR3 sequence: CASRQGTNGELFF. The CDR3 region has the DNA TGCGCCAGCAGACAGGGGACAAACGGGGAGCTGTTTTTT.

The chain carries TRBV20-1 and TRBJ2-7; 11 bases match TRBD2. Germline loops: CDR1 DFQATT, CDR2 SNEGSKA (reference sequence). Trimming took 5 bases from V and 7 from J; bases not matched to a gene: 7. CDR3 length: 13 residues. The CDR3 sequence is CSALAGGPEEQYF. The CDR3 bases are TGCAGTGCTTTAGCGGGAGGGCCGGAAGAGCAGTACTTC.

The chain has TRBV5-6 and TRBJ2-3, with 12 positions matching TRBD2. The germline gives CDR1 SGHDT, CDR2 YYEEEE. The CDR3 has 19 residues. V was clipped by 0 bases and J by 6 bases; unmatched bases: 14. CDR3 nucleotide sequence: TGTGCCAGCAGCTTGGCGGATTGGGCTAGCGGGAGGGCGCTGGATACGCAGTATTTT. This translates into CASSLADWASGRALDTQYF.

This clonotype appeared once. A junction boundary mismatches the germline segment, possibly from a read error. The CDR3 DNA sequence: TGTGCCAGCAACTTAGCGGACAGCGCCTCGACAGATACGCAGTATTTT. Its protein is CASNLADSASTDTQYF. The rearrangement links TRBV13 to TRBJ2-3, with D perhaps given as TRBD1 or TRBD2 (6 bases each). CDR3 length equals 16 residues. The germline CDR1 and CDR2 sequences are PRHDT and FYEKMQ (reference sequence).

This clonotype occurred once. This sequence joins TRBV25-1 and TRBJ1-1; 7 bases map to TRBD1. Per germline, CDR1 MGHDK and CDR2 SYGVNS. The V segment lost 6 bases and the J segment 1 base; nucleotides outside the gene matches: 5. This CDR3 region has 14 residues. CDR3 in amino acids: CASSTGTENTEAFF. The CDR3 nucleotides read TGTGCCAGCAGCACCGGGACAGAGAACACTGAAGCTTTCTTT.

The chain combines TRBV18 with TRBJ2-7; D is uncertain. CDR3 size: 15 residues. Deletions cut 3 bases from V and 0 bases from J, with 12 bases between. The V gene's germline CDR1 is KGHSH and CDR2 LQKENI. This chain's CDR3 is CASSPIDGSSYEQYF. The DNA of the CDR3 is TGTGCCAGCTCACCCATCGACGGAAGCTCCTACGAGCAGTACTTC.

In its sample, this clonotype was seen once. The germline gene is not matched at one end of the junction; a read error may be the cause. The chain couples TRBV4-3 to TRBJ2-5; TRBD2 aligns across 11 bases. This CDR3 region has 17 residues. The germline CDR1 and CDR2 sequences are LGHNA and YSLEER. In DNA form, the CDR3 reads TGCACCAGCAGCCAAAAAAGGACTAGCGGGTACCAAGAGACCCAGTACTTC. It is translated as CTSSQKRTSGYQETQYF.

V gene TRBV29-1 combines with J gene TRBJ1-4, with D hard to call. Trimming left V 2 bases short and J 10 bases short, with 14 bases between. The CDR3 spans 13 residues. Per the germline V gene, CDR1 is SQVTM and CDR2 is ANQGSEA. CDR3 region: CSVELTKRGKLFF. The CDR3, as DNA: TGCAGCGTTGAATTGACAAAACGGGGAAAACTGTTTTTT.

CDR3 protein: CSAGERLLELGEETQYF. In DNA, the CDR3 is TGCAGTGCAGGGGAGCGACTCTTGGAATTGGGTGAAGAGACCCAGTACTTC. The chain joins TRBV20-1 to TRBJ2-5; D may correspond to TRBD1 or TRBD2 (5 bases each). CDR1 and CDR2 from the germline V gene are DFQATT and SNEGSKA (reference sequence). CDR3 length equals 17 residues. Trimming took 6 bases from V and 3 from J, leaving 26 bases between them.

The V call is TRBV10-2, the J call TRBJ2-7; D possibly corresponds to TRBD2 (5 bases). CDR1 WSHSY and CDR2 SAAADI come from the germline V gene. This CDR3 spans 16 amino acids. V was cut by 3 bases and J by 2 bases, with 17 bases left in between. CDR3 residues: CASSEPETTSTYEQYF. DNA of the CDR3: TGCGCCAGCAGTGAACCGGAGACTACTTCGACCTACGAGCAGTACTTC.

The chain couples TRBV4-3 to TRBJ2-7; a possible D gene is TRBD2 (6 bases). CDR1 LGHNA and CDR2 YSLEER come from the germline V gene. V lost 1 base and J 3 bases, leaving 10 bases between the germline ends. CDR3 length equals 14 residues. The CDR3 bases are TGCGCCAGCAGCCAAGGGGAAGCGGGCTACGAGCAGTACTTC. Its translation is CASSQGEAGYEQYF.

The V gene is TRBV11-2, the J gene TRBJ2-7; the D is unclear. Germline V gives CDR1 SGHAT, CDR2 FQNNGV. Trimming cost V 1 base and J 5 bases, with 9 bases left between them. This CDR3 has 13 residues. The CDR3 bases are TGTGCCAGCAGCTTAGTTTTCTCTAACGAGCAGTACTTC. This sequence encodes CASSLVFSNEQYF.

CDR3 protein: CASSDPGLAPDEQFF. CDR3 coding DNA: TGTGCCAGCAGTGATCCAGGATTAGCCCCTGATGAGCAGTTCTTC. The rearrangement links TRBV2 to TRBJ2-1; D is unclear. V lost 3 bases, J lost 8 bases, and 17 bases lay in between. Per germline, CDR1 SNHLY and CDR2 FYNNEI. The CDR3 is 15 residues long.

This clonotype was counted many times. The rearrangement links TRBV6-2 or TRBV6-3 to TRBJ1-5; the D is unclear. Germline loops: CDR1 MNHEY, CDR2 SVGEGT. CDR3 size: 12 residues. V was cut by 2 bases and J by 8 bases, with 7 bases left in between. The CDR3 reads CASSYPYKPQHF. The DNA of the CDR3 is TGTGCCAGCAGTTACCCGTACAAGCCCCAGCATTTT.

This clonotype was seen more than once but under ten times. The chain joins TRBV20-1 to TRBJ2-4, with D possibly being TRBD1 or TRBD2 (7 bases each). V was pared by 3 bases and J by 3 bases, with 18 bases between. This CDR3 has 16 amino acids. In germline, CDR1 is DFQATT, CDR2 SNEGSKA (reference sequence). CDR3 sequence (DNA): TGCAGTGCTAGGAATACAGGGGAGGGTGGCAAAAACATTCAGTACTTC. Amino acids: CSARNTGEGGKNIQYF.

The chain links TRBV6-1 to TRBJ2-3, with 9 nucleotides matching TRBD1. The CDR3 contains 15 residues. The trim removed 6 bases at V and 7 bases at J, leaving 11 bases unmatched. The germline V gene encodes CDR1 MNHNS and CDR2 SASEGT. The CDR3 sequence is CASRSPGTGLNTQYF. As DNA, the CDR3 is TGTGCCAGCAGGTCTCCCGGGACAGGGTTGAATACGCAGTATTTT.

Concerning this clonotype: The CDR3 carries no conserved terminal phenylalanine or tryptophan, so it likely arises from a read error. The CDR3 spells CASSPPDDEQFL. CDR3 bases: TGTGCCAGCAGTCCGCCTGATGATGAGCAGTTCCTC. The gene calls are TRBV25-1 and TRBJ2-1; the D is unclear. Per germline, CDR1 MGHDK and CDR2 SYGVNS. The length of the CDR3 is 12 residues. V gave up 5 bases and J gave up 8 bases, with 10 bases separating them.

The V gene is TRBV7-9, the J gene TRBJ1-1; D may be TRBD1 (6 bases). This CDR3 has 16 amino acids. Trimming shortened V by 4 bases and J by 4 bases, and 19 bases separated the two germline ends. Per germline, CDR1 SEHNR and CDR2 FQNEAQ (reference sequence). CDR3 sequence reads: CASSSRPRDTSTEAFF. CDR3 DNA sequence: TGTGCCAGCAGCTCCCGTCCCCGGGACACAAGCACTGAAGCTTTCTTT.

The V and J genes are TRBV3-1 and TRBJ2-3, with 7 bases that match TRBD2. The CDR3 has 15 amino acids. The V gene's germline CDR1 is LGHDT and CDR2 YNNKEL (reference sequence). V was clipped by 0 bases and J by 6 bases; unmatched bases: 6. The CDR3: CASSQEWGRVDTQYF. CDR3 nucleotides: TGTGCCAGCAGCCAAGAGTGGGGGAGGGTGGATACGCAGTATTTT.

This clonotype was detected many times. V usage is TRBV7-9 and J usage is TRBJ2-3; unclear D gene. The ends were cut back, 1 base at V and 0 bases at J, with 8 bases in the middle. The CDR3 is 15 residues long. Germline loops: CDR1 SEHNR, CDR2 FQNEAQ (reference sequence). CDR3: CASSLVGRSTDTQYF. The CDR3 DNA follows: TGTGCCAGCAGCTTAGTAGGCAGAAGCACAGATACGCAGTATTTT.

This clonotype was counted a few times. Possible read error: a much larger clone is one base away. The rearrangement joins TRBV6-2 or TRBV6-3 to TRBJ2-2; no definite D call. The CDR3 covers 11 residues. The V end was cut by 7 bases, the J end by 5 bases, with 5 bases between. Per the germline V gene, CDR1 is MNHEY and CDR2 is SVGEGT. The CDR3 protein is CASTETGELFF. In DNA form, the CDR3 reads TGTGCCAGCACCGAAACCGGGGAGCTGTTTTTT.

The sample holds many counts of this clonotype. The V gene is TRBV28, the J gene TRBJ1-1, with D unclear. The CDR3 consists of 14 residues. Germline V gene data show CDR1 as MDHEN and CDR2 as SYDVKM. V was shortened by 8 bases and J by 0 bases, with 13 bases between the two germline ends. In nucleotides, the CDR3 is TGTGCCAGCTGCTTCAGCTACATGAACACTGAAGCTTTCTTT. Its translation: CASCFSYMNTEAFF.

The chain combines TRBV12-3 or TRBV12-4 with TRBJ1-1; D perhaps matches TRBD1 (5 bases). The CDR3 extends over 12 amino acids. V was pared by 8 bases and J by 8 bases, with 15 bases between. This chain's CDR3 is CASAVGASEAFF. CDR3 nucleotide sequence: TGTGCCAGCGCTGTAGGGGCTTCCGAAGCTTTCTTT.

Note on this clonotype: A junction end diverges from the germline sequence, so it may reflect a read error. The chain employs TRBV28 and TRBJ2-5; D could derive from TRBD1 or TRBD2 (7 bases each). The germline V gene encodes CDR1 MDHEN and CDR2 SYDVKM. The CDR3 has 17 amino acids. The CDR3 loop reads CTSSSHSQGEGAETQYF. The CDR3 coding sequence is TGTACCAGCAGTTCCCACTCTCAGGGGGAGGGGGCAGAGACCCAGTACTTC.

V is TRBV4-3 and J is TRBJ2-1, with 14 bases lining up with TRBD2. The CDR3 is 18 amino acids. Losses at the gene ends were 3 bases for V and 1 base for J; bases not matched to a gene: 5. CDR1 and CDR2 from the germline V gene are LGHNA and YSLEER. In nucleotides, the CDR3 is TGCGCCAGCAGCCACCGACTAGCGGGAGGGCCTTCCTACAATGAGCAGTTCTTC. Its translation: CASSHRLAGGPSYNEQFF.

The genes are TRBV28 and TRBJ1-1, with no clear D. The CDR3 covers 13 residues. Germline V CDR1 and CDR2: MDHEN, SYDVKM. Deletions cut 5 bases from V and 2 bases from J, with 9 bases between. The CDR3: CASSPLLNTEAFF. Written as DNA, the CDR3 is TGTGCCAGCAGTCCTCTTCTAAACACTGAAGCTTTCTTT.

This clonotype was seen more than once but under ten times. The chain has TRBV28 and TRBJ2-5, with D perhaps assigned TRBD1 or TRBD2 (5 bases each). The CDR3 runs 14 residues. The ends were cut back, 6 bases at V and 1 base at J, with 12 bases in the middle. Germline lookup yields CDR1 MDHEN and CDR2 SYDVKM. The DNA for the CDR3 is TGTGCCAGCAGGGGGGTAGAAATCCAAGAGACCCAGTACTTC. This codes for CASRGVEIQETQYF.

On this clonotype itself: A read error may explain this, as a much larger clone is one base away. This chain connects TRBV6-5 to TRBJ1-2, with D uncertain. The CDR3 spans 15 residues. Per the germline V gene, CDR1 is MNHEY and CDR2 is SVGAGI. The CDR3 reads CASSYSIAGMDGHTF. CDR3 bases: TGTGCCAGCAGTTACTCGATAGCGGGGATGGATGGCCACACCTTC.

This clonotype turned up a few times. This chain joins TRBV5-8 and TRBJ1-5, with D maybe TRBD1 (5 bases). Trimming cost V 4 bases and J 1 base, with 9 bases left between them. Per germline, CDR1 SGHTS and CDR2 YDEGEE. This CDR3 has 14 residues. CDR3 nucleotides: TGTGCCAGCAGCCCGGGGACGAGCAATCAGCCCCAGCATTTT. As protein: CASSPGTSNQPQHF.